This TCR beta chain was documented in a study of OX40 agonist ivuxolimab in advanced cancers. The repertoire was sequenced with immunoSEQ multiplex PCR; TCRdb's copy has only in-frame clones and lacks some. The data show tens of thousands of clones, 70% to 90% seen once. Peripheral blood came from all dose cohorts at three timepoints. Trimming removed 2 bases at V and 0 bases at J, with 2 bases between. The germline V gene encodes CDR1 LNHNV and CDR2 YYDKDF (reference sequence). CDR3 size: 12 residues. This sample comprised CD4+ or CD8+ T cells sorted from blood, obtained in a trial of the OX40 agonist ivuxolimab. This chain links TRBV15 with TRBJ2-7, with D unclear. The receptor was derived from an adult with an advanced solid tumor such as melanoma, head and neck, liver or kidney cancer. The CDR3 region is CATSRTSYEQYF. The CDR3 DNA follows: TGTGCCACCAGCAGAACCTCCTACGAGCAGTACTTC.